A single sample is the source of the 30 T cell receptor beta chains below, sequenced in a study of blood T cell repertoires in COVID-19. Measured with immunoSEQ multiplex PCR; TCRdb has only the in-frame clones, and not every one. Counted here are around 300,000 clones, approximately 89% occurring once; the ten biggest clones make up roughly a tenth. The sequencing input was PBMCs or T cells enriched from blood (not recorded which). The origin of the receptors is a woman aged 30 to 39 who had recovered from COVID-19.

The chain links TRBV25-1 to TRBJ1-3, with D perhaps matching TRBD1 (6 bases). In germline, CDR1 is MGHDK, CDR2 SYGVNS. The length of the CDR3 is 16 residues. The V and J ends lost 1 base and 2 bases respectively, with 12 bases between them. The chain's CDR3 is CASSEFWGPAGNTIYF. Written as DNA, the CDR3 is TGTGCCAGCAGTGAATTTTGGGGGCCCGCTGGAAACACCATATATTTT.

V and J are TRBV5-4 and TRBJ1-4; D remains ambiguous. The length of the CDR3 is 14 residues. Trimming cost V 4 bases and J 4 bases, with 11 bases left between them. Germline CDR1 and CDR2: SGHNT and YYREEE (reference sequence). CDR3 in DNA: TGTGCCAGCAGCACGGGAGAGAGTAATGAAAAACTGTTTTTT. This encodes CASSTGESNEKLFF.

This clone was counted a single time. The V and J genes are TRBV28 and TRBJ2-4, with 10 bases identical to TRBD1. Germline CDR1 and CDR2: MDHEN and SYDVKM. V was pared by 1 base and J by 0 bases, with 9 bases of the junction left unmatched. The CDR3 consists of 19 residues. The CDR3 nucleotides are TGTGCCAGCAGTTTATTCGGGACAGGGGCCTCGAAAGCCAAAAACATTCAGTACTTC. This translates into CASSLFGTGASKAKNIQYF.

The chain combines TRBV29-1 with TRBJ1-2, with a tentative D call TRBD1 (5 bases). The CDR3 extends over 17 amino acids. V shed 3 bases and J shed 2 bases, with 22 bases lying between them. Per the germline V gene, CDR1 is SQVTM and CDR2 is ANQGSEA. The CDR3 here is CSVETEPAARGNYGYTF. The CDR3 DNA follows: TGCAGCGTTGAGACGGAGCCAGCAGCCCGGGGGAACTATGGCTACACCTTC.

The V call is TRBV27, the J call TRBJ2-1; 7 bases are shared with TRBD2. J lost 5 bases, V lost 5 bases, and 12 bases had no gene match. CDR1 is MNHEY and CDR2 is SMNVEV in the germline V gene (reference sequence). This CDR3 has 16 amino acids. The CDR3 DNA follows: TGTGCCAGCAGTCTCCAGCGGGATTTGTTCGACAATGAGCAGTTCTTC. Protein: CASSLQRDLFDNEQFF.

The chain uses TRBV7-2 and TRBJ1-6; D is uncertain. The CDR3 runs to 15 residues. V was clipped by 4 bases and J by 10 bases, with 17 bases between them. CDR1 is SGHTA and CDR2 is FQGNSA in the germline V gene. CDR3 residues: CASSYRQMGGSPLHF. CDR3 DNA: TGTGCCAGCAGCTACCGTCAGATGGGCGGGTCACCCCTCCACTTT.

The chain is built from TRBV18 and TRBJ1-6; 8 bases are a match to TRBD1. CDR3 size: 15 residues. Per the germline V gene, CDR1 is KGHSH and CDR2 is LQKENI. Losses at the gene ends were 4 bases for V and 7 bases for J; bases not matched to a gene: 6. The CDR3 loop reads CASSLSGGSNSPLHF. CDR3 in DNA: TGTGCCAGCTCACTTTCAGGGGGCTCGAATTCACCCCTCCACTTT.

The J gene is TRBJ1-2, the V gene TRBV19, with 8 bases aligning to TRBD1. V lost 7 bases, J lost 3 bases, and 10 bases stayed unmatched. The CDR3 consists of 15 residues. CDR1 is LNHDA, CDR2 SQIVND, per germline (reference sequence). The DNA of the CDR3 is TGTGCCAGTACAAGAACAGGGGGAGAGGACTATGGCTACACCTTC. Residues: CASTRTGGEDYGYTF.

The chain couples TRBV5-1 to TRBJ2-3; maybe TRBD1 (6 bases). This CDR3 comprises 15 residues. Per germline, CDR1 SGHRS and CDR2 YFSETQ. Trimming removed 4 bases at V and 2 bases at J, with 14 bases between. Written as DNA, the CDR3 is TGCGCCAGCAGCCCGGACAGCCTTGTCACAGATACGCAGTATTTT. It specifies CASSPDSLVTDTQYF.

The CDR3 sequence is CASSQDTSTRYYEQYF. In DNA form, the CDR3 reads TGCGCCAGCAGCCAAGACACTTCGACACGCTATTACGAGCAGTACTTC. This sequence joins TRBV4-1 and TRBJ2-7; D remains unclear. Deletions cut 0 bases from V and 4 bases from J, with 16 bases between. The CDR3 loop spans 16 amino acids. The germline gives CDR1 MGHRA, CDR2 YSYEKL.

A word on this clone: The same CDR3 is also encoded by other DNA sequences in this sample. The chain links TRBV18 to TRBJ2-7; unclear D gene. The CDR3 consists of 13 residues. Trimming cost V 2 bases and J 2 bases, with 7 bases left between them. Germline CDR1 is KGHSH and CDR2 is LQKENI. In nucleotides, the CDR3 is TGTGCCAGCTCACCAGGAGCTACCTACGAGCAGTACTTC. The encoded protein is CASSPGATYEQYF.

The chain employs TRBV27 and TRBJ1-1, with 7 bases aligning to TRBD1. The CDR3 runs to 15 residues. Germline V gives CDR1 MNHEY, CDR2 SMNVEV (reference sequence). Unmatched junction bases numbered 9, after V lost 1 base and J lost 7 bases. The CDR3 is CASSLFRGQGGEAFF. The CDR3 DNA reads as TGTGCCAGCAGTTTATTTAGGGGGCAGGGGGGTGAAGCTTTCTTT.

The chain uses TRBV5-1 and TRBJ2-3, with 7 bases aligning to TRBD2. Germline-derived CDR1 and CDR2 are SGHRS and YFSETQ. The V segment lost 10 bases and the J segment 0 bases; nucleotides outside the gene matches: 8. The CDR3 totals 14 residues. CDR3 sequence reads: CASTGGSSTDTQYF. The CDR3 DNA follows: TGCGCCTCCACGGGCGGGAGCAGCACAGATACGCAGTATTTT.

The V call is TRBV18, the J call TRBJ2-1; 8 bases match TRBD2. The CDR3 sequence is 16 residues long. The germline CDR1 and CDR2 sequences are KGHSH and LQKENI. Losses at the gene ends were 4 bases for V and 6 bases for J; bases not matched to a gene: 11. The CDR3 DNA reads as TGTGCCAGCTCACGCATTGGGACTAGGGAGATCAATGAGCAGTTCTTC. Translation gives CASSRIGTREINEQFF.

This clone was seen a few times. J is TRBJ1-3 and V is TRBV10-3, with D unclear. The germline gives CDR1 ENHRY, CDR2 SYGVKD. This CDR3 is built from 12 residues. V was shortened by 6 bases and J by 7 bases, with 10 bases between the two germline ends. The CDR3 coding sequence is TGTGCCATCAGCCGCGGGGAGAACACCATATATTTT. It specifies CAISRGENTIYF.

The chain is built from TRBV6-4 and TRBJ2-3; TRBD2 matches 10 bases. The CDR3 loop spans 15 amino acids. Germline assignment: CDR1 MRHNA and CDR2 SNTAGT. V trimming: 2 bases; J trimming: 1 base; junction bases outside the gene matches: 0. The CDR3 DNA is TGTGCCAGCAGTGACGGGACTAGCGGCACAGATACGCAGTATTTT. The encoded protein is CASSDGTSGTDTQYF.

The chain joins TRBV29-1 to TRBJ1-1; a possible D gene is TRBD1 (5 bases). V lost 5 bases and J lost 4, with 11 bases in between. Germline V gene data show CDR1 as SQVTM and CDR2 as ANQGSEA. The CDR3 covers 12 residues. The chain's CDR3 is CSVSGGSTEAFF. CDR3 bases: TGCAGCGTTAGCGGGGGGAGCACTGAAGCTTTCTTT.

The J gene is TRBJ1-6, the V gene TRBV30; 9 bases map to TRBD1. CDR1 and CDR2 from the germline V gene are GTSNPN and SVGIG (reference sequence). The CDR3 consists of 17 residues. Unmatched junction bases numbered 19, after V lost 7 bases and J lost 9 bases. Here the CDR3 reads CALSRDREFVFSSPLHF. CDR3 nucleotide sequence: TGTGCCTTGTCCCGGGACAGGGAGTTTGTATTTAGTTCACCCCTCCACTTT.

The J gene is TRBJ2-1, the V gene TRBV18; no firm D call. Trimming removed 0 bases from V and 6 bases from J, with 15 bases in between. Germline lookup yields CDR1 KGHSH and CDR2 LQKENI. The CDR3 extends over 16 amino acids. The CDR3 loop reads CASSPPSASSGNEQFF. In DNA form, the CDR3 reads TGTGCCAGCTCACCACCGTCTGCGAGTTCAGGCAATGAGCAGTTCTTC.

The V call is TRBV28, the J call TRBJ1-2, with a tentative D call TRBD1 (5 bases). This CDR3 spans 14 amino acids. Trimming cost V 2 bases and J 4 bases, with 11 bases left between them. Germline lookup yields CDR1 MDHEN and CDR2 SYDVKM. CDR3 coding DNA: TGTGCCAGCAGTTTAATCGGGGGGGGCTATGGCTACACCTTC. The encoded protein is CASSLIGGGYGYTF.

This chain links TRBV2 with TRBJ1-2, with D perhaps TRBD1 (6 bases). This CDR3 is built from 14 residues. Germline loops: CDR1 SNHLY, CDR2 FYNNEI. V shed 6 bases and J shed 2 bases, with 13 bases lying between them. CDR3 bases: TGTGCCAGCAGCTGGGGGCAGCGAAACTATGGCTACACCTTC. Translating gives CASSWGQRNYGYTF.

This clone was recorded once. This CDR3 reads CASSTRDRGYNEQFF. The CDR3 nucleotides read TGTGCCAGTAGTACCCGGGACAGGGGCTACAATGAGCAGTTCTTC. The chain employs TRBV19 and TRBJ2-1; 10 bases align to TRBD1. This CDR3 is 15 amino acids long. After removal of 4 bases from V and 3 bases from J, the junction contained 3 bases not matched to a gene. Germline V gene sequence: CDR1 LNHDA, CDR2 SQIVND (reference sequence).

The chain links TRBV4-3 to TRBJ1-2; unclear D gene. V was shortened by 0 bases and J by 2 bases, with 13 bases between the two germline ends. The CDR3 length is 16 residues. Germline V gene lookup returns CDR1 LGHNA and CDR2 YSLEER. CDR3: CASSQDRVVGNYGYTF. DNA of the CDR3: TGCGCCAGCAGCCAAGATCGGGTAGTCGGGAACTATGGCTACACCTTC.

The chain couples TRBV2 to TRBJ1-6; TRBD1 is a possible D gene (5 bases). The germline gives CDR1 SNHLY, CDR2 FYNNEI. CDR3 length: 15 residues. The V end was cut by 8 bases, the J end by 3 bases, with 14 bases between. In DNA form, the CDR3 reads TGTGCCAGCTTCACGGACATCGACTATAATTCACCCCTCCACTTT. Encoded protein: CASFTDIDYNSPLHF.

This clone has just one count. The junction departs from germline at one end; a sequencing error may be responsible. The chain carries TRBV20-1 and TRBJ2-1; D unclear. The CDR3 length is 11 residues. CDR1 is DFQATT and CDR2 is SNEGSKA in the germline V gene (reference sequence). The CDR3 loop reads CSARGSSLAIF. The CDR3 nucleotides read TGCAGTGCTAGGGGCTCCTCTTTGGCGATCTTC.

CDR3 sequence (DNA): TGTGCCAGCAGGACAGCGGGGGCTAGTGAAGCTTTCTTT. Translating gives CASRTAGASEAFF. V is TRBV6-5 and J is TRBJ1-1; tentative D call: TRBD1 (6 bases). Trimming cost V 6 bases and J 7 bases, with 15 bases left between them. CDR1 is MNHEY and CDR2 is SVGAGI in the germline V gene. The CDR3 is made up of 13 amino acids.

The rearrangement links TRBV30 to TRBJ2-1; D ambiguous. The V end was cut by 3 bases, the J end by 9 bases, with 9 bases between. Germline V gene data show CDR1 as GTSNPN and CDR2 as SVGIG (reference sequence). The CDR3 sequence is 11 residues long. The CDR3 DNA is TGTGCCTGGAGCGTGCCGGGTGAGCAGTTCTTC. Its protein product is CAWSVPGEQFF.

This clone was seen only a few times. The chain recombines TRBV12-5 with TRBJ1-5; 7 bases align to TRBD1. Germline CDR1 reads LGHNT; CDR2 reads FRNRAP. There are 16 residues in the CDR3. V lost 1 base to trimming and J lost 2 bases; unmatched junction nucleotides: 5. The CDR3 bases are TGTGCTAGTGGTTTGGGGGATACAGGGGGCAATCAGCCCCAGCATTTT. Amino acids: CASGLGDTGGNQPQHF.

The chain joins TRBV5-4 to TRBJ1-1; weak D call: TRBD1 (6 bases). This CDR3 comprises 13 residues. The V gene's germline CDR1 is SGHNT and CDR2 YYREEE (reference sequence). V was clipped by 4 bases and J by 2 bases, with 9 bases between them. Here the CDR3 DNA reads TGTGCCAGCAGCAAACAGGGTAACACTGAAGCTTTCTTT. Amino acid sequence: CASSKQGNTEAFF. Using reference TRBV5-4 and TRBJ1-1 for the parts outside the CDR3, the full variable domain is ETGVTQSPTHLIKTRGQQVTLRCSSQSGHNTVSWYQQALGQGPQFIFQYYREEENGRGNFPPRFSGLQFPNYSSELNVNALELDDSALYLCASSKQGNTEAFFGQGTRLTVV.

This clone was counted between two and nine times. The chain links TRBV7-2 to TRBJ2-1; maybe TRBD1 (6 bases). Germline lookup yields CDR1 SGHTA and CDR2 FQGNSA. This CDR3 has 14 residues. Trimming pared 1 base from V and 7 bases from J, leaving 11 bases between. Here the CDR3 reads CASSLDGGSNEQFF. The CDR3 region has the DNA TGTGCCAGCAGCTTAGATGGGGGCTCGAATGAGCAGTTCTTC.